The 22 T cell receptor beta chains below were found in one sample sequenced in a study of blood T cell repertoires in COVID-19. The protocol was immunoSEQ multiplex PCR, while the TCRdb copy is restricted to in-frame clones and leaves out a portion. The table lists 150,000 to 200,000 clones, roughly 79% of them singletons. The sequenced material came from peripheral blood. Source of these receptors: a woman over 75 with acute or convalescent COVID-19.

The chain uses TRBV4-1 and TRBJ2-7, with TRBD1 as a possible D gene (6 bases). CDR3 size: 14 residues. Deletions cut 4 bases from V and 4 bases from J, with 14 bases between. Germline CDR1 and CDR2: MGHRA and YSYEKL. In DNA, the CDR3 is TGCGCCAGCAGCCGGATCGGACAGATTTACGAGCAGTACTTC. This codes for CASSRIGQIYEQYF.

Here the CDR3 reads CASSMGPQTSGGNIQYF. As DNA, the CDR3 is TGTGCCAGTAGTATGGGGCCCCAAACTAGCGGCGGAAACATTCAGTACTTC. This sequence joins TRBV19 and TRBJ2-4; 8 bases match TRBD2. Germline V gene sequence: CDR1 LNHDA, CDR2 SQIVND (reference sequence). The CDR3 length is 17 residues. With 3 bases clipped from V and 6 bases from J, the junction kept 13 bases outside the gene matches. The full variable domain, rest sourced from reference TRBV19 and TRBJ2-4, is DGGITQSPKYLFRKEGQNVTLSCEQNLNHDAMYWYRQDPGQGLRLIYYSQIVNDFQKGDIAEGYSVSREKKESFPLTVTSAQKNPTAFYLCASSMGPQTSGGNIQYFGAGTRLSVL.

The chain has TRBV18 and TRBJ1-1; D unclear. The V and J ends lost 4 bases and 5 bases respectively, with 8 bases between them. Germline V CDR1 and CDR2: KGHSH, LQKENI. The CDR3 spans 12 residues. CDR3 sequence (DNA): TGTGCCAGCTCACTCAGAGGGACTGAAGCTTTCTTT. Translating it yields CASSLRGTEAFF.

The DNA of the CDR3 is TGTGCCAGCAGAGGAACGGCGACGGGAGAAGCTTTCTTT. Translating gives CASRGTATGEAFF. This rearrangement joins TRBV2 to TRBJ1-1; D remains ambiguous. The CDR3 totals 13 residues. From germline, CDR1 is SNHLY and CDR2 FYNNEI. Trimming left V 6 bases short and J 8 bases short, with 16 bases between.

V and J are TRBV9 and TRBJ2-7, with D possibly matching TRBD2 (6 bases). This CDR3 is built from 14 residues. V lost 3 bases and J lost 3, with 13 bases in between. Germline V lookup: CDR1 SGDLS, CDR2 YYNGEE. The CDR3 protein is CASSASGWDYEQYF. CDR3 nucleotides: TGTGCCAGCAGCGCAAGCGGGTGGGACTACGAGCAGTACTTC.

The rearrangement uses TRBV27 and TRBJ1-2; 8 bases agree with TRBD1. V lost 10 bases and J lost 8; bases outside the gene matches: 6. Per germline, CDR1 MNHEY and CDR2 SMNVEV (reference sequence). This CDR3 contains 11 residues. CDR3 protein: CATGQGEGYTF. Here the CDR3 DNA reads TGTGCCACCGGACAGGGCGAAGGCTACACCTTC.

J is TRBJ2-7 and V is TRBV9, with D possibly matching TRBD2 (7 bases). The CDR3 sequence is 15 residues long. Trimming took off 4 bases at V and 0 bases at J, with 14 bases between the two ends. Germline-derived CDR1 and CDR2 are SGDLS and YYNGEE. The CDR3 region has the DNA TGTGCCAGCAGCCCGAGGGGGGGGTCCTCCTACGAGCAGTACTTC. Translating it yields CASSPRGGSSYEQYF. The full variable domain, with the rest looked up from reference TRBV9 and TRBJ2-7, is DSGVTQTPKHLITATGQRVTLRCSPRSGDLSVYWYQQSLDQGLQFLIQYYNGEERAKGNILERFSAQQFPDLHSELNLSSLELGDSALYFCASSPRGGSSYEQYFGPGTRLTVT.

CDR3 nucleotide sequence: TGCGCCAGCAGTCATACTACCGGGACAGGGTACGATGAGCAGTTCTTC. Its protein product is CASSHTTGTGYDEQFF. The V call is TRBV4-1, the J call TRBJ2-1; 9 nucleotides align to TRBD1. With 6 bases clipped from V and 8 bases from J, the junction kept 14 bases outside the gene matches. CDR1 and CDR2 (germline): MGHRA, YSYEKL. The CDR3 extends over 16 amino acids.

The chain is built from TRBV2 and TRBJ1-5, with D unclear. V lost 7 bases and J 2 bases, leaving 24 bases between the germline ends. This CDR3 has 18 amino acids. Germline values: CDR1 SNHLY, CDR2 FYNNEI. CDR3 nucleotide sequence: TGTGCCAGCACTTCCCAGCCAGGCGCGGGAATAGGCAATCAGCCCCAGCATTTT. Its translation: CASTSQPGAGIGNQPQHF.

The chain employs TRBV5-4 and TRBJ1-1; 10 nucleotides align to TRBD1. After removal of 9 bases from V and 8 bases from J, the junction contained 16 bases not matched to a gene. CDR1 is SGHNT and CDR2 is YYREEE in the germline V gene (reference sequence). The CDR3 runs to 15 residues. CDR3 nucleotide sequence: TGTGCCACACGGGCGACAGGGGGCATAGGGGAGGAAGCTTTCTTT. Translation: CATRATGGIGEEAFF. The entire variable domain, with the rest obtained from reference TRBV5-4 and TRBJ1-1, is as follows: ETGVTQSPTHLIKTRGQQVTLRCSSQSGHNTVSWYQQALGQGPQFIFQYYREEENGRGNFPPRFSGLQFPNYSSELNVNALELDDSALYLCATRATGGIGEEAFFGQGTRLTVV.

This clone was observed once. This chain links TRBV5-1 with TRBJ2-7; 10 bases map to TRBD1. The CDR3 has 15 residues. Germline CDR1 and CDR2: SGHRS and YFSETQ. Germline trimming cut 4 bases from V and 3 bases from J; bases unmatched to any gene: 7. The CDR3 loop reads CASSPWTGGSYEQYF. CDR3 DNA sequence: TGCGCCAGCAGCCCCTGGACAGGGGGGAGCTACGAGCAGTACTTC.

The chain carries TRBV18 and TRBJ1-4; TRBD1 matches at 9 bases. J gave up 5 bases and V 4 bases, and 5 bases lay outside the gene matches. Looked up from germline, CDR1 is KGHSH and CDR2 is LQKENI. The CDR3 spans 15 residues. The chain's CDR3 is CASSLLQGANEKLFF. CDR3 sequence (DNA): TGTGCCAGCTCACTATTACAGGGGGCAAATGAAAAACTGTTTTTT.

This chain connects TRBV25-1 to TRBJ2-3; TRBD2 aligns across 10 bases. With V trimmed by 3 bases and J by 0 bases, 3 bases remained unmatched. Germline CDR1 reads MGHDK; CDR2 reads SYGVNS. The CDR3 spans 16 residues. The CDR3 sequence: CASSESTSGSTDTQYF. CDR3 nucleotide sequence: TGTGCCAGCAGTGAGTCGACTAGCGGGAGCACAGATACGCAGTATTTT.

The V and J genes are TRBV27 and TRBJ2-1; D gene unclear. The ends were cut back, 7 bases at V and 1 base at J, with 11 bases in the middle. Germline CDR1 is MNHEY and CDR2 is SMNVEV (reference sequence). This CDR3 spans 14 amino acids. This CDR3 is CASNVEPSYNEQFF. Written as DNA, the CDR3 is TGTGCCAGCAACGTCGAGCCTTCCTACAATGAGCAGTTCTTC.

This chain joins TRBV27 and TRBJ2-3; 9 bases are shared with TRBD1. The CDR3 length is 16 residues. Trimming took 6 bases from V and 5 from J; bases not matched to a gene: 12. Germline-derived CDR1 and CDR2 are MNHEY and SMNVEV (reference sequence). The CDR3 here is CASSPGTGKPQDTQYF. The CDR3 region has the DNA TGTGCCAGCAGCCCCGGGACAGGGAAACCCCAAGATACGCAGTATTTT.

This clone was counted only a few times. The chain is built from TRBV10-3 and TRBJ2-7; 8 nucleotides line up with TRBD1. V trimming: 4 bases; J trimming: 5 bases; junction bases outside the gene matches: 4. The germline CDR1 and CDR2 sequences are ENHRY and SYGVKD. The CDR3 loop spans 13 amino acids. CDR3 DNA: TGTGCCATCAGTGGGACACAGGGGGACGAGCAGTACTTC. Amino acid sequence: CAISGTQGDEQYF.

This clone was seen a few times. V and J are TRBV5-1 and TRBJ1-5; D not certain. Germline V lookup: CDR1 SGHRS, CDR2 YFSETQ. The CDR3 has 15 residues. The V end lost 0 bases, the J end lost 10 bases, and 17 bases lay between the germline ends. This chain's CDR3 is CASSLAGGASGPQHF. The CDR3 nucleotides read TGCGCCAGCAGCTTGGCCGGAGGCGCCAGTGGCCCCCAGCATTTT.

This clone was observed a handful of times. CDR3 loop: CASSVSSGGSEQFF. The CDR3 bases are TGTGCCAGCAGTGTTTCTAGCGGTGGGAGTGAGCAGTTCTTC. The chain is built from TRBV2 and TRBJ2-1, with 7 bases aligning to TRBD2. The CDR3 is 14 residues long. Germline CDR1 and CDR2: SNHLY and FYNNEI. V gave up 4 bases and J gave up 9 bases; unmatched junction bases: 9.

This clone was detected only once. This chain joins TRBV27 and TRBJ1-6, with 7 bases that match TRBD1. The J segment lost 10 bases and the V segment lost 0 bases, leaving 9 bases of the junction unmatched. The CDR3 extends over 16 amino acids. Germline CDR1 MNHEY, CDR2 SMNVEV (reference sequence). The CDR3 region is CASSLSSYRGNSPLHF. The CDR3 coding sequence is TGTGCCAGCAGTTTATCGAGCTACAGGGGCAACTCACCCCTCCACTTT.

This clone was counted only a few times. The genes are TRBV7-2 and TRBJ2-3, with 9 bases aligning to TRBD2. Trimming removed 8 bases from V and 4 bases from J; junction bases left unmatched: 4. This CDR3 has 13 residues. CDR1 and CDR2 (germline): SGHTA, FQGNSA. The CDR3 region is CASGGRAADTQYF. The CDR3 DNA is TGTGCCAGCGGCGGGAGGGCGGCAGATACGCAGTATTTT.

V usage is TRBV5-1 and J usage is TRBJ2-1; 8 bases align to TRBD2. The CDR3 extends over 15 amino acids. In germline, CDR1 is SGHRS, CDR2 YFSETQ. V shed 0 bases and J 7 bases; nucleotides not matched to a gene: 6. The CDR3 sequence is CASSLGWTSLNEQFF. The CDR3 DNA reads TGCGCCAGCAGCTTGGGCTGGACTAGCTTGAATGAGCAGTTCTTC.

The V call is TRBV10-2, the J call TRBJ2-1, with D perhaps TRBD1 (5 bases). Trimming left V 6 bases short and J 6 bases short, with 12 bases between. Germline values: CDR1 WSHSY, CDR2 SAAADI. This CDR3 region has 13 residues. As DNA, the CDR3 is TGCGCCAGCAGAGCAGGGTACCTCAATGAGCAGTTCTTC. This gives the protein CASRAGYLNEQFF.